This T cell receptor (beta chain) was recorded in a study of metastatic and nonmetastatic thyroid tumors. General observations from the study: Malignant tumors reportedly showed significantly higher TCR beta diversity than benign nodules in both blood and tumor.

This clone showed up just a few times. Its target is not known. The CDR3 loop spans 13 amino acids. Looked up from germline, CDR1 is MNHEY and CDR2 is SMNVEV (reference sequence). Trimming removed 2 bases at V and 7 bases at J, with 11 bases between. Original methodology: A classifier of distant metastasis in papillary thyroid cancer was built from CDR3 differences (across clinicopathological groups). TCRdb reprocessed the PCR reads using MiXCR. The V and J calls were determined by TCRdb, not by the authors. This table has approximately 70,000 clones, roughly 18% appearing once. Nobody among the patients had been given any treatment before thyroid surgery.

The receptor's source is a female donor with papillary thyroid cancer or a benign thyroid nodule (not recorded which). Some clones in this sample may be carry-over from other donors' samples. The sample comprised blood. The V call is TRBV27, the J call TRBJ1-2; D might be TRBD1 (5 bases). CDR3 nucleotide sequence: TGTGCCAGCAGTTTAAGGGGACGGGGTGGCTACACCTTC. Encoded protein: CASSLRGRGGYTF.